This T cell receptor beta chain appears in the sequencing data of a study of cytomegalovirus exposure and HLA in healthy donors. Use of 60 Vbeta and 13 Jbeta primers characterized the PCR. Sequenced by immunoSEQ multiplex PCR; TCRdb stores in-frame clones only, minus some. The data contain more than 85,000 clones, 70% to 85% of them singletons. Notes on the study in general: The study put roughly 160 TCR beta chains on its list as cytomegalovirus-associated. Using a false discovery rate of 0.05, a later analysis showed that approximately 18,000 TCR beta sequences were associated with HLA alleles. Relative to equally common others, HLA-associated TCR beta chains showed greater clonal expansion in a later analysis.

On this clone itself: Its antigen is undetermined.

This clonotype originated in a woman younger than 30 in good health and CMV-seronegative. Sequences were obtained from PBMCs.

CDR3 bases: TGTGCTAGTGGTTTGACTAGCCTAAATGAGCAGTTCTTC. It translates to CASGLTSLNEQFF. This chain links TRBV12-5 with TRBJ2-1, with a possible D match to TRBD2 (6 bases). Germline V gene lookup returns CDR1 LGHNT and CDR2 FRNRAP. The V end was cut by 2 bases, the J end by 7 bases, with 9 bases between. The CDR3 contains 13 residues. Combining the CDR3 with reference TRBV12-5 and TRBJ2-1 gives the whole variable domain DARVTQTPRHKVTEMGQEVTMRCQPILGHNTVFWYRQTMMQGLELLAYFRNRAPLDDSGMPKDRFSAEMPDATLATLKIQPSEPRDSAVYFCASGLTSLNEQFFGPGTRLTVL.